This TCR beta chain was captured by sequencing in a study of CD8+CD57+ T cells in acquired aplastic anemia. CDR3 and TCR beta VDJ profiling relied on a genomic DNA template. TCRdb redid the calling of the reads with MiXCR, one entry per CDR3 protein. Found here are about 190,000 distinct CDR3 sequences, around 65% of them singletons; the top ten hold just over 45%. This CDR3 spans 17 amino acids. With 2 bases removed from V and 0 bases from J, the gap between germline ends came to 13 bases. This clonotype was seen ten or more times. The sample consisted of sorted CD4+, CD8+, or CD8+CD57+ T cells (not recorded which) from PBMCs. V and J are TRBV12-3 or TRBV12-4 and TRBJ2-2; D is unclear. This sequence originates from a human donor with severe aplastic anemia or a healthy control (not recorded which). CDR3 bases: TGTGCCAGCAGTTTATACCCCACAGTCGCGAACACCGGGGAGCTGTTTTTT. Protein: CASSLYPTVANTGELFF.